This is a list of T cell receptor beta chains from one sample in a study of blood T cell repertoires in COVID-19. Profiling relied on immunoSEQ multiplex PCR, and the TCRdb table lists in-frame clones only, not all of them. The sample holds 200,000 to 250,000 clones, roughly nine tenths seen once. Sequenced: peripheral blood. The receptors were sampled from a woman aged 45 to 65 with acute or convalescent COVID-19. The CDR3 runs from the conserved cysteine through the conserved F or W. D genes are given only for firm matches. Clone size appears in some rows only: once, few, many, or a class for an expanded clone.

size	D	J	V	CDR3	DNA
NA	NA	TRBJ1-2	TRBV5-1	CASSSIGVYGYTF	TGCGCCAGCAGCTCAATCGGGGTTTATGGCTACACCTTC
NA	NA	TRBJ2-5	TRBV24-1	CATGQSQGEKTQYF	TGTGCCACAGGACAGTCCCAGGGCGAGAAGACCCAGTACTTC
NA	NA	TRBJ2-7	TRBV6-2/TRBV6-3	CASSYRQGRYEQYF	TGTGCCAGCAGTTACAGGCAGGGGCGCTACGAGCAGTACTTC
NA	TRBD2	TRBJ2-7	TRBV6-6	CASCSGRAREQYF	TGTGCCAGTTGTAGCGGGAGGGCACGAGAGCAGTACTTC
NA	TRBD2	TRBJ2-2	TRBV7-9	CATTGLAGGTGELFF	TGTGCCACTACGGGACTAGCGGGAGGGACCGGGGAGCTGTTTTTT
NA	NA	TRBJ2-1	TRBV5-4	CASSLAGLAYNEQFF	TGTGCCAGCAGCTTGGCGGGGTTGGCCTACAATGAGCAGTTCTTC
few	NA	TRBJ2-3	TRBV6-2/TRBV6-3	CASSYGEPGGYTQYF	TGTGCCAGCAGTTACGGGGAGCCAGGCGGGTATACGCAGTATTTT
NA	TRBD1	TRBJ2-7	TRBV7-2	CASSLVQGISYEQYF	TGTGCCAGCAGCTTAGTACAGGGGATCTCCTACGAGCAGTACTTC
NA	NA	TRBJ1-4	TRBV19	CASSIGQNNEKLFF	TGTGCCAGTAGTATCGGACAGAATAATGAAAAACTGTTTTTT
NA	TRBD2	TRBJ2-1	TRBV6-2/TRBV6-3	CASSLTFTSGTNEQFF	TGTGCCAGCAGCCTTACGTTCACTAGCGGGACCAATGAGCAGTTCTTC
NA	NA	TRBJ2-3	TRBV10-3	CAISDLISTDTQYF	TGTGCCATCAGTGACCTTATCAGTACAGATACGCAGTATTTT
NA	TRBD1	TRBJ1-2	TRBV15	CATSPRQGLSHYGYTF	TGTGCCACCAGCCCCCGACAGGGTCTCAGCCACTATGGCTACACCTTC
NA	TRBD2	TRBJ2-1	TRBV18	CASRVLAGENNEQFF	TGTGCCAGCCGAGTTCTAGCGGGAGAAAACAATGAGCAGTTCTTC
NA	TRBD1	TRBJ2-7	TRBV7-2	CASRGPGQETFEVF	TGTGCCAGCAGAGGCCCGGGACAGGAGACCTTCGAGGTGTTC
few	TRBD2	TRBJ2-1	TRBV24-1	CATSDLRGGLDEQFF	TGTGCCACCAGTGATTTGCGGGGGGGACTCGATGAGCAGTTCTTC
few	TRBD1	TRBJ1-6	TRBV3-1/TRBV3-2	CASSSRQGGGSPLHF	TGTGCCAGCAGCTCCAGACAGGGTGGTGGTTCACCCCTCCACTTT
NA	NA	TRBJ2-5	TRBV19	CATPRRSRETQYF	TGTGCCACCCCTAGGAGGTCCCGCGAGACCCAGTACTTC
NA	TRBD1	TRBJ2-5	TRBV10-1	CASSEGTVSKETQYF	TGCGCCAGCAGTGAGGGGACAGTTTCCAAAGAGACCCAGTACTTC
NA	TRBD1	TRBJ1-2	TRBV27	CASSSYRGGYGYTF	TGTGCCAGCAGTTCCTACAGGGGGGGCTATGGCTACACCTTC
NA	NA	TRBJ2-1	TRBV30	CAWSVRANEEFF	TGTGCCTGGAGTGTACGAGCCAACGAAGAGTTCTTC
once	NA	TRBJ1-2	TRBV7-2	CASSPDSNYGYTF	TGTGCCAGCAGCCCAGACAGCAACTATGGCTACACCTTC
NA	NA	TRBJ2-1	TRBV6-5	CATVGIYNEQFF	TGTGCCACCGTGGGCATCTACAATGAGCAGTTCTTC
NA	NA	TRBJ1-5	TRBV19	CASDFPGGVRPQHF	TGTGCCAGTGACTTTCCGGGTGGAGTGAGGCCCCAGCATTTT
NA	TRBD2	TRBJ2-1	TRBV7-2	CASRPAGRASYNEQFF	TGTGCCAGTAGGCCCGCCGGGAGGGCCTCCTACAATGAGCAGTTCTTC
NA	TRBD2	TRBJ2-2	TRBV19	CASSIRSGGRNTGELFF	TGTGCCAGTAGTATAAGATCGGGGGGGCGGAACACCGGGGAGCTGTTTTTT
NA	NA	TRBJ2-7	TRBV9	CASSPQIEGLYEQYF	TGTGCCAGCAGCCCTCAAATCGAGGGTTTATACGAGCAGTACTTC
NA	NA	TRBJ1-5	TRBV19	CASSGDYNQPQHF	TGTGCCAGTAGTGGGGACTACAATCAGCCCCAGCATTTT
NA	NA	TRBJ2-5	TRBV11-3	CASSLERDQYF	TGTGCCAGCAGCTTGGAGAGGGACCAGTACTTC
NA	NA	TRBJ1-4	TRBV19	CASSPGTGDEELFF	TGTGCCAGTAGTCCCGGGACGGGGGATGAAGAACTGTTTTTT
NA	TRBD2	TRBJ2-5	TRBV10-2	CASSEWGLAGGRRQETQYF	TGCGCCAGCAGTGAATGGGGACTAGCGGGGGGGCGCCGCCAAGAGACCCAGTACTTC
NA	TRBD2	TRBJ2-7	TRBV19	CASRGTSGYEQYF	TGTGCCAGTCGCGGGACTAGCGGCTACGAGCAGTACTTC
NA	TRBD1	TRBJ1-1	TRBV2	CASSPDRDAEAFF	TGTGCCAGCAGCCCGGACAGGGACGCTGAAGCTTTCTTT
NA	NA	TRBJ2-7	TRBV6-2/TRBV6-3	CASSSQTVWFYEQYF	TGTGCCAGCAGTTCCCAGACAGTCTGGTTCTACGAGCAGTACTTC
NA	TRBD1	TRBJ2-1	TRBV29-1	CSVAGTGYNEQFF	TGCAGCGTTGCAGGGACAGGATACAATGAGCAGTTCTTC
once	NA	TRBJ1-3	TRBV5-4	CASSLGGSGNTIYF	TGTGCCAGCAGCTTAGGGGGCTCTGGAAACACCATATATTTT
NA	TRBD2	TRBJ2-3	TRBV7-9	CASSLRTSGRATDTQYF	TGTGCCAGCAGCTTAAGGACTAGCGGGCGGGCCACAGATACGCAGTATTTT
NA	TRBD1	TRBJ1-1	TRBV7-9	CASSGTGGEAFF	TGTGCCAGTTCCGGGACAGGGGGCGAAGCTTTCTTT
NA	NA	TRBJ2-5	TRBV15	CATSRDLALPKAETQYF	TGTGCCACCAGCAGAGATCTGGCATTACCCAAAGCGGAGACCCAGTACTTC
NA	NA	TRBJ1-6	TRBV9	CASSVEGDSYNSPLHF	TGTGCCAGCAGCGTAGAGGGAGACTCCTATAATTCACCCCTCCACTTT
NA	NA	TRBJ1-1	TRBV4-3	CASSQDVMGHTEAFF	TGCGCCAGCAGCCAAGATGTCATGGGGCACACTGAAGCTTTCTTT
NA	TRBD1	TRBJ1-1	TRBV10-3	CAISSGGLNTEAFF	TGTGCCATCAGTTCAGGGGGGCTGAACACTGAAGCTTTCTTT
NA	NA	TRBJ1-1	TRBV6-1	CASSALRNRPGTEAFF	TGTGCCAGCAGTGCCCTACGGAACCGACCGGGGACTGAAGCTTTCTTT
NA	TRBD1	TRBJ1-2	TRBV30	CAWSAGTGVGYTF	TGTGCCTGGAGTGCCGGGACAGGGGTCGGCTACACCTTC
few	TRBD1	TRBJ1-6	TRBV7-2	CASSPSDRANSPLHF	TGTGCCAGCAGCCCGTCTGACAGGGCTAATTCACCCCTCCACTTT
NA	TRBD1	TRBJ2-7	TRBV29-1	CSATGTGGNYEQYF	TGCAGCGCCACCGGGACAGGGGGTAACTACGAGCAGTACTTC